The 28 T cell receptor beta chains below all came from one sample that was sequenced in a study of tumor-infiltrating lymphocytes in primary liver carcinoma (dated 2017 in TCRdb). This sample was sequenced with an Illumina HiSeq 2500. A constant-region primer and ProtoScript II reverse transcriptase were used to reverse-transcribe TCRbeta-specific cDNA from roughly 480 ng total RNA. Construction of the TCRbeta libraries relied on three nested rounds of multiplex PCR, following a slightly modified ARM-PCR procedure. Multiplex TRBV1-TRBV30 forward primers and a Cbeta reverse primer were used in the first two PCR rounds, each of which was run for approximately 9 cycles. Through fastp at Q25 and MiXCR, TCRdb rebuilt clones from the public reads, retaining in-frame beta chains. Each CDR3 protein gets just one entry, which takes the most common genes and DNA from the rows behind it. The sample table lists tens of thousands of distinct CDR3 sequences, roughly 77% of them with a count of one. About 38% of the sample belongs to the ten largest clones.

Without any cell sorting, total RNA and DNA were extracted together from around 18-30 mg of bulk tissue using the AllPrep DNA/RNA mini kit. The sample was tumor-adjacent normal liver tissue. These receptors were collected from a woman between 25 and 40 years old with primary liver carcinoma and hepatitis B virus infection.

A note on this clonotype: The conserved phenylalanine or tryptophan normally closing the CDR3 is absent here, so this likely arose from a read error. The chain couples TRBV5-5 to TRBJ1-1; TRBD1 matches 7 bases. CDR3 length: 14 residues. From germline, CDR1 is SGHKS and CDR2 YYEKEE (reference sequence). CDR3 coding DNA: TGTGCTAGCAAAGGGGGCGGGATGAACACTGAAGCTTTCCTT. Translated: CASKGGGMNTEAFL.

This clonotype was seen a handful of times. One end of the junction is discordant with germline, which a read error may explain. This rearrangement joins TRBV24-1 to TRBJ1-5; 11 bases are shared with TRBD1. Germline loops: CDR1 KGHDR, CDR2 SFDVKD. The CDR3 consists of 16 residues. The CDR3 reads CATSDAGTGGFQPRHF. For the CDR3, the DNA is TGTGCCACCAGTGATGCCGGGACAGGGGGTTTTCAGCCCCGGCATTTT.

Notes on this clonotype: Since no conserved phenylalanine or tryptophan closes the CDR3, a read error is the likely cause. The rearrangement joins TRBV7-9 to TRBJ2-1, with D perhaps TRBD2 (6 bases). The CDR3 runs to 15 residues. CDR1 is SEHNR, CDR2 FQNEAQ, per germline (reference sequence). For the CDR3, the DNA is TGTGCCATCAGCCCGTATAGCGGATCCTACAATGAGCAGTTCCTC. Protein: CAISPYSGSYNEQFL.

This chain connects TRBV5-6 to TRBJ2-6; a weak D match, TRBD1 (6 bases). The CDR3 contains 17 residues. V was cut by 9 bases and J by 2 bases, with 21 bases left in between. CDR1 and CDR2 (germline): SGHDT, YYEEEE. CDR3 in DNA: TGTGCCAATAGCCAGGACAGCAGCTTCCCTGGGGCCAACGTCCTGACTTTC. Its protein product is CANSQDSSFPGANVLTF.

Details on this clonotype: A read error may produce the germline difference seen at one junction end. The CDR3 region is CASSLVVGNEKLLF. As DNA, the CDR3 is TGTGCCAGCAGCTTAGTGGTGGGTAATGAAAAACTGCTTTTT. V gene TRBV7-8 combines with J gene TRBJ1-4; D uncertain. The CDR3 runs to 14 residues. Germline CDR1 SGHVS, CDR2 FQNEAQ.

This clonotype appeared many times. CDR3 bases: TGTGCCAGCAGCAAAAGAACCCGAGGTAGAGCGTCCCAAGAGACCCAGTACTTC. It specifies CASSKRTRGRASQETQYF. The chain employs TRBV21-1 and TRBJ2-5. TRBV21-1 is labeled a pseudogene. The length of the CDR3 is 18 residues.

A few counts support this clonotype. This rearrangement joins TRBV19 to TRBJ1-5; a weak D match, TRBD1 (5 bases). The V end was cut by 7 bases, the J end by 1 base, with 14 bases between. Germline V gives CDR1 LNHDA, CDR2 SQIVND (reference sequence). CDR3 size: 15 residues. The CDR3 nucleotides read TGTGCCAGTACTCCACGGGGCCTAAGCAATCAGCCCCAGCATTTT. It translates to CASTPRGLSNQPQHF. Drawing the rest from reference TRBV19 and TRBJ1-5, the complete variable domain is DGGITQSPKYLFRKEGQNVTLSCEQNLNHDAMYWYRQDPGQGLRLIYYSQIVNDFQKGDIAEGYSVSREKKESFPLTVTSAQKNPTAFYLCASTPRGLSNQPQHFGDGTRLSIL.

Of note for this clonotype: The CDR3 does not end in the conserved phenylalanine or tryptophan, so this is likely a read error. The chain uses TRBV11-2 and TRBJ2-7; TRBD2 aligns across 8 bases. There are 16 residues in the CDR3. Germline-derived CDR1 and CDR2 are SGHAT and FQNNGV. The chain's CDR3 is CARSSRTSRRSYEQYL. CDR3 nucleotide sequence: TGTGCCAGGAGCTCTCGGACTAGCAGGAGGTCCTACGAGCAGTACCTC.

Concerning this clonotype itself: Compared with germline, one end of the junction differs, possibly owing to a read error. CDR3: CSVDSYSNYGYAF. The DNA for the CDR3 is TGCAGCGTTGATAGCTACAGTAACTATGGCTACGCCTTC. The V call is TRBV29-1, the J call TRBJ1-2; no clear D. The CDR3 runs 13 residues. Per germline, CDR1 SQVTM and CDR2 ANQGSEA.

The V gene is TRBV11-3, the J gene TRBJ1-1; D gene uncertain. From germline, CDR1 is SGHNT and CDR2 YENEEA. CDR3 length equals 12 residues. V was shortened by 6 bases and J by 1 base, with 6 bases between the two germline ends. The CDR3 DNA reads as TGTGCCAGCAGAGAGGGGAACACTGAAGCTTTCTTT. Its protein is CASREGNTEAFF.

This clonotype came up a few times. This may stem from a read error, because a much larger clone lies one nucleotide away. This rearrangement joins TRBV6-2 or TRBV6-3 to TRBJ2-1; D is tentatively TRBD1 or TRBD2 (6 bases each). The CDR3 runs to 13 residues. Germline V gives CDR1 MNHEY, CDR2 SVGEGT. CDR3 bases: TGTACCAGCAGTTACAGGGAGGTCAATGAGCAGTTCTTC. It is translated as CTSSYREVNEQFF.

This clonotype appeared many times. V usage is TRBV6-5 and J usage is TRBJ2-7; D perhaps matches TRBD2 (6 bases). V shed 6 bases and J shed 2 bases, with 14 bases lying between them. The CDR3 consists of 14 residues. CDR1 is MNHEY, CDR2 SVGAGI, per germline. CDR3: CASSYGGVPYEQYF. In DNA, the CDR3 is TGTGCCAGCAGCTACGGGGGAGTACCCTACGAGCAGTACTTC.

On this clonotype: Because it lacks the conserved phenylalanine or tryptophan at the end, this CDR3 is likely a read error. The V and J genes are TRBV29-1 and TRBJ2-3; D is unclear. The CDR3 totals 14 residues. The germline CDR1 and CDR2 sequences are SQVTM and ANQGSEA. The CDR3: CIIEEGVGTDTQYY. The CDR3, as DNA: TGCATCATTGAAGAAGGAGTAGGCACAGATACGCAGTATTAT.

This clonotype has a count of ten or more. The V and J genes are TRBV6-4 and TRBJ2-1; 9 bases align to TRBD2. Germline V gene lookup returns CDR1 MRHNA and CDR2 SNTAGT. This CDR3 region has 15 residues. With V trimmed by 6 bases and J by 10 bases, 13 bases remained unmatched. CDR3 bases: TGTGCCAGCAGCGATGCTAGCGGGATGGGGCGGGAGCAGTTCTTC. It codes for CASSDASGMGREQFF.

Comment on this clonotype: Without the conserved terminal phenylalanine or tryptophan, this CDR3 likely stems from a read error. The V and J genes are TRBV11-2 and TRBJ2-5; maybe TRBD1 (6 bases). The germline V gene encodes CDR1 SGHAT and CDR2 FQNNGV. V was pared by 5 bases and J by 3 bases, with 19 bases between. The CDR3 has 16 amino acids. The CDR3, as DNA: TGTGCCAGCAGCGCAAGAACAGGGTGCGCGAAAGAGACCCAGTACCTC. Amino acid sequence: CASSARTGCAKETQYL.

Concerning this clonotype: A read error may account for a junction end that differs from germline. CDR3 sequence reads: CTSSQVRERLSSYKQYF. CDR3 nucleotide sequence: TGCACCAGCAGCCAAGTCCGGGAGCGGTTGAGCTCCTATAAGCAGTACTTC. V and J are TRBV4-3 and TRBJ2-7; the D gene is possibly TRBD2 (6 bases). This CDR3 has 17 amino acids. Germline V gene sequence: CDR1 LGHNA, CDR2 YSLEER.

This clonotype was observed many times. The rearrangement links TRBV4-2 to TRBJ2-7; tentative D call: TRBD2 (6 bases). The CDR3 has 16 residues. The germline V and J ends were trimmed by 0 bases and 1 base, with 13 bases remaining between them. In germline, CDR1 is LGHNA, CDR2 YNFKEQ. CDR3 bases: TGTGCCAGCAGCCAAGAAAATGTAGCGGCGTCCTACGAGCAGTACTTC. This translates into CASSQENVAASYEQYF.

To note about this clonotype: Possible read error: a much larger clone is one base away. The CDR3 reads CAISEMGEQHF. The CDR3 DNA reads TGTGCCATCAGTGAGATGGGCGAGCAGCACTTC. The chain joins TRBV10-3 to TRBJ2-7; D is undetermined. The CDR3 covers 11 residues. Looked up from germline, CDR1 is ENHRY and CDR2 is SYGVKD.

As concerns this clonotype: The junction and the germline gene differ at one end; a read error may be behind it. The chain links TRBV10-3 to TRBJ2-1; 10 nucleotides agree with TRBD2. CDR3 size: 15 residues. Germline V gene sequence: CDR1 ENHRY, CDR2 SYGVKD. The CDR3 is CAISGGLARYNEQFF. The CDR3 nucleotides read TGTGCTATCAGTGGGGGACTAGCGAGATACAATGAGCAGTTCTTC.

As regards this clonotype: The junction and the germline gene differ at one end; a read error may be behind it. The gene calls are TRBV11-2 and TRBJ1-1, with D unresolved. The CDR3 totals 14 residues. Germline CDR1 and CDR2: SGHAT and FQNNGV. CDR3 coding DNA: TGTGCCAACAGCCGTAAGCCCGGGATCGAGGGAGCTTTCTTT. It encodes CANSRKPGIEGAFF.

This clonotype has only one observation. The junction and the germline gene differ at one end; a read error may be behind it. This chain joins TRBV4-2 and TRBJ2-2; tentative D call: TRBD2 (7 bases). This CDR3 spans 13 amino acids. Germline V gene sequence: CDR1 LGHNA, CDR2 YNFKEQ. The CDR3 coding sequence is TGTGCCAGCAGCCAAGGCGACACCGGGGGGCTGGTTTTT. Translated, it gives CASSQGDTGGLVF.

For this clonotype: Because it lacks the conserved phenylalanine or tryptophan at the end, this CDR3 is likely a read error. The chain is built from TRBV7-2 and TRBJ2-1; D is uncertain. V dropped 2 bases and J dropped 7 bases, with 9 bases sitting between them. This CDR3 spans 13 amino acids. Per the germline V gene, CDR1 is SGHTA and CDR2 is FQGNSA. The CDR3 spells CASSLKGTNEQFS. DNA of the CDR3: TGTGCCAGCAGCTTAAAGGGCACGAATGAGCAGTTCTCC.

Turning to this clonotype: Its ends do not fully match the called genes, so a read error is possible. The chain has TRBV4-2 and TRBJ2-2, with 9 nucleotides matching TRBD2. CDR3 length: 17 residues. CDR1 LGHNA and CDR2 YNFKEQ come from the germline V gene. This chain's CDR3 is CASSQPQRTSETRELSF. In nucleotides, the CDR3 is TGTGCCAGCAGCCAACCTCAGAGGACTAGCGAAACCCGGGAGCTGTCTTTT.

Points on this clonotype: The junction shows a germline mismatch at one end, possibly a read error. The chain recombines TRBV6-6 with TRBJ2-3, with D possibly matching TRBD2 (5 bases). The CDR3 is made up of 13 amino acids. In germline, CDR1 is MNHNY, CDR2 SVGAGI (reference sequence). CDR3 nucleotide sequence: TGTGCCAGTAGTCTCCTTGAGGGAGATAAGCAGTATTTT. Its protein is CASSLLEGDKQYF.

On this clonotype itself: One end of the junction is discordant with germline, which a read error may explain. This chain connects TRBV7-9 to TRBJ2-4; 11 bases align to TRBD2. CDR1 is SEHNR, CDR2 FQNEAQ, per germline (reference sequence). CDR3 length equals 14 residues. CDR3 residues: CASRVGTSGDIQYF. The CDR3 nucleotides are TGTGCCAGCCGCGTCGGGACTAGCGGTGACATCCAGTACTTC. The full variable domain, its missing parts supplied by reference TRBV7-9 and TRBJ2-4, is DTGVSQNPRHKITKRGQNVTFRCDPISEHNRLYWYRQTLGQGPEFLTYFQNEAQLEKSRLLSDRFSAERPKGSFSTLEIQRTEQGDSAMYLCASRVGTSGDIQYFGAGTRLSVL.

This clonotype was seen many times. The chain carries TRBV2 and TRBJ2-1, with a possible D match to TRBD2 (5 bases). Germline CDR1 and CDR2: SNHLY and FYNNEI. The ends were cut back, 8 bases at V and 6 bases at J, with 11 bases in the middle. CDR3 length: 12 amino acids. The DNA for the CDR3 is TGTGCCAGCGGGAGACATATCAATGAGCAGTTCTTC. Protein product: CASGRHINEQFF.

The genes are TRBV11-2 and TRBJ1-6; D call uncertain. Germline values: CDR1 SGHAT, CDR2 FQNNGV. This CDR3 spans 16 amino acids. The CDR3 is CTSSPGFGTYNSPLHF. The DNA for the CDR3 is TGTACTAGCAGCCCTGGTTTCGGGACCTATAATTCACCCCTCCACTTT. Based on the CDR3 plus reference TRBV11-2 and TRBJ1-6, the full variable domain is EAGVAQSPRYKIIEKRQSVAFWCNPISGHATLYWYQQILGQGPKLLIQFQNNGVVDDSQLPKDRFSAERLKGVDSTLKIQPAKLEDSAVYLCTSSPGFGTYNSPLHFGNGTRLTVT.

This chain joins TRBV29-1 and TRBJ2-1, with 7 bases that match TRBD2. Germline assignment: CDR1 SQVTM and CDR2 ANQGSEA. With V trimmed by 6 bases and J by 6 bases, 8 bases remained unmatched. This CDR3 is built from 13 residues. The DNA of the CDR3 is TGCAGCGTCAAGAGCGGGGAGATCAATGAGCAGTTCTTC. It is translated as CSVKSGEINEQFF.